Each of the 32 T cell receptor beta chains below was sequenced from the same sample in a study of shared clonotypes between healthy human individuals. Generated by immunoSEQ multiplex PCR, the TCRdb table keeps only in-frame clones and is missing some. The sample records around 990,000 clones, approximately 75% being singletons. Sequencing used memory CD4+ T cells from PBMCs. Stated subset: CD45RA-negative fraction. All receptors come from a man aged 18 to 30 in good health. Some clones in this sample may be carry-over from other donors' samples.

V and J are TRBV21-1 and TRBJ2-3; the DNA was not compared with TRBD2, the D call given in the table. TRBV21-1 is tagged as a pseudogene. This CDR3 is built from 20 residues. This chain's CDR3 is CASSKKPAPKGEGGTDTQYF. The CDR3 DNA reads as TGTGCCAGCAGCAAAAAACCGGCCCCCAAAGGGGAGGGGGGCACAGATACGCAGTATTTT.

This clone has only a few counts. The V gene is TRBV7-9, the J gene TRBJ2-5; the match to TRBD2 covers 7 bases. The CDR3 covers 15 residues. In germline, CDR1 is SEHNR, CDR2 FQNEAQ (reference sequence). V shed 5 bases, J shed 3 bases, and the junction held 9 bases outside the gene matches. The DNA for the CDR3 is TGTGCCAGCAGCCCAGGGACTACAGTAAAAGAGACCCAGTACTTC. Encoded protein: CASSPGTTVKETQYF.

V gene TRBV7-9 combines with J gene TRBJ2-7, with 7 bases that match TRBD1. The length of the CDR3 is 14 residues. The ends lost 4 bases at V and 6 bases at J; junction bases unmatched: 9. Germline loops: CDR1 SEHNR, CDR2 FQNEAQ (reference sequence). The CDR3 DNA reads TGTGCCAGCAGCTCAGACAGGGTGCTATCCGAGCAGTACTTC. As protein: CASSSDRVLSEQYF.

In its sample, this clone was seen a few times. This CDR3 is also generated by other DNA sequences in the sample. The gene calls are TRBV18 and TRBJ2-5; D remains ambiguous. The CDR3 contains 12 residues. Trimming cost V 3 bases and J 4 bases, with 6 bases left between them. Germline V gives CDR1 KGHSH, CDR2 LQKENI. The CDR3 region has the DNA TGTGCCAGCTCACCCAAGGGAGAGACCCAGTACTTC. Translation: CASSPKGETQYF.

The gene calls are TRBV5-5 and TRBJ1-4; 7 bases match TRBD1. With 4 bases clipped from V and 8 bases from J, the junction kept 8 bases outside the gene matches. From germline, CDR1 is SGHKS and CDR2 YYEKEE (reference sequence). This CDR3 is 14 amino acids long. The DNA for the CDR3 is TGTGCCAGCAGCAGACAGGGAGCCTCAGAAAAACTGTTTTTT. Encoded protein: CASSRQGASEKLFF.

The V and J genes are TRBV11-2 and TRBJ2-5, with TRBD1 matching 7 bases. V shed 8 bases, J shed 1 base, and the junction held 13 bases outside the gene matches. The CDR3 runs 16 residues. Per germline, CDR1 SGHAT and CDR2 FQNNGV. The DNA for the CDR3 is TGTGCCAGCTTTCCCGATCGGGACAGATTCCAAGAGACCCAGTACTTC. This encodes CASFPDRDRFQETQYF.

The chain has TRBV7-9 and TRBJ1-3; weak D call: TRBD1 (5 bases). The length of the CDR3 is 13 residues. Trimming removed 7 bases from V and 1 base from J, with 8 bases in between. Germline assignment: CDR1 SEHNR and CDR2 FQNEAQ (reference sequence). The CDR3 DNA is TGTGCCAGCACAGGGTCTTCTGGAAACACCATATATTTT. Its protein product is CASTGSSGNTIYF.

This clone was counted a few times. The chain uses TRBV2 and TRBJ1-2, with D unclear. There are 14 residues in the CDR3. The germline gives CDR1 SNHLY, CDR2 FYNNEI. Between the trimmed V and J ends, which lost 0 bases and 8 bases, there was a span of 13 bases. DNA of the CDR3: TGTGCCAGCAGTGAAGCGTCGGGGTTGAAGGGCTACACCTTC. It translates to CASSEASGLKGYTF. The whole variable domain, remainder taken from reference TRBV2 and TRBJ1-2, is EPEVTQTPSHQVTQMGQEVILRCVPISNHLYFYWYRQILGQKVEFLVSFYNNEISEKSEIFDDQFSVERPDGSNFTLKIRSTKLEDSAMYFCASSEASGLKGYTFGSGTRLTVV.

The V call is TRBV5-1, the J call TRBJ2-1; TRBD2 aligns across 10 bases. V shed 0 bases and J 1 base; nucleotides not matched to a gene: 4. This CDR3 is built from 17 residues. Germline values: CDR1 SGHRS, CDR2 YFSETQ. The CDR3 reads CASSLGGTSVSYNEQFF. Written as DNA, the CDR3 is TGCGCCAGCAGCTTGGGAGGGACTAGCGTTTCCTACAATGAGCAGTTCTTC.

The CDR3 spells CSVLRQMNTEAFF. The DNA of the CDR3 is TGCAGCGTTCTGAGACAGATGAACACTGAAGCTTTCTTT. V usage is TRBV29-1 and J usage is TRBJ1-1; D possibly corresponds to TRBD1 (5 bases). Germline CDR1 is SQVTM and CDR2 is ANQGSEA. Trimming left V 5 bases short and J 0 bases short, with 10 bases between. The CDR3 length is 13 residues.

This clone came up once. The chain links TRBV30 to TRBJ1-6; D might be TRBD1 (5 bases). The length of the CDR3 is 15 residues. CDR1 and CDR2 (germline): GTSNPN, SVGIG (reference sequence). With 1 base removed from V and 4 bases from J, the gap between germline ends came to 11 bases. In nucleotides, the CDR3 is TGTGCCTGGAGTGAGGGGCAGAGTTATAATTCACCCCTCCACTTT. Its translation is CAWSEGQSYNSPLHF.

A remark on this clone: The sample holds other DNA sequences that translate to the same CDR3. The chain links TRBV27 to TRBJ2-7; D possibly matches TRBD1 or TRBD2 (6 bases each). The length of the CDR3 is 15 residues. Germline CDR1 reads MNHEY; CDR2 reads SMNVEV (reference sequence). Trimming removed 5 bases from V and 0 bases from J, with 14 bases in between. The CDR3 sequence: CASSRGRGLSYEQYF. CDR3 bases: TGTGCCAGCAGTAGGGGTCGGGGGCTCTCCTACGAGCAGTACTTC.

This chain connects TRBV7-9 to TRBJ2-7, with D maybe TRBD2 (5 bases). This CDR3 is 15 amino acids long. The germline V and J ends were trimmed by 4 bases and 6 bases, with 19 bases remaining between them. Germline CDR1 SEHNR, CDR2 FQNEAQ (reference sequence). The CDR3 is CASSSMAGVMGEQYF. The CDR3 DNA is TGTGCCAGCAGCTCGATGGCCGGGGTTATGGGCGAGCAGTACTTC.

This clone has only one observation. The chain carries TRBV7-6 and TRBJ2-3; no definite D call. CDR3 length: 14 residues. Trimming left V 4 bases short and J 1 base short, with 9 bases between. CDR1 and CDR2 (germline): SGHVS, FNYEAQ. The chain's CDR3 is CASSSNPGTDTQYF. Here the CDR3 DNA reads TGTGCCAGCAGCTCAAATCCTGGCACAGATACGCAGTATTTT.

This clone was seen once. J is TRBJ2-5 and V is TRBV2, with D perhaps matching TRBD1 or TRBD2 (5 bases each). TRBJ2-7 explains the end of the DNA better; the J call may be wrong. CDR3 length: 12 residues. Germline values: CDR1 SNHLY, CDR2 FYNNEI. The CDR3 loop is CASRLGAYEQYF. The CDR3 DNA sequence: TGTGCCAGCCGCCTGGGGGCCTACGAGCAGTACTTC.

This clone occurred a few times. The V call is TRBV30, the J call TRBJ2-3; 8 bases map to TRBD2. In germline, CDR1 is GTSNPN, CDR2 SVGIG (reference sequence). The CDR3 totals 18 residues. J lost 0 bases, V lost 2 bases, and 13 bases had no gene match. CDR3 region: CAWSPKGLLAASTDTQYF. The DNA of the CDR3 is TGTGCCTGGAGTCCCAAGGGATTACTAGCGGCTAGCACAGATACGCAGTATTTT.

The rearrangement uses TRBV4-3 and TRBJ2-2; D might be TRBD1 or TRBD2, each matching 5 bases. V gave up 4 bases and J gave up 5 bases, with 14 bases separating them. The CDR3 has 15 amino acids. Germline V CDR1 and CDR2: LGHNA, YSLEER. DNA of the CDR3: TGCGCCAGCAGCCCAGTGGGGGTGGGGACCGGGGAGCTGTTTTTT. This translates into CASSPVGVGTGELFF.

This chain joins TRBV27 and TRBJ2-5; 8 positions agree with TRBD1. The junction had 12 bases not matched to a gene; V was cut back by 6 bases and J by 6 bases. This CDR3 has 15 residues. Germline V CDR1 and CDR2: MNHEY, SMNVEV (reference sequence). CDR3 region: CASSRPGQGGQTQYF. CDR3 DNA sequence: TGTGCCAGCAGCAGACCAGGACAGGGCGGGCAGACCCAGTACTTC.

The genes are TRBV5-4 and TRBJ2-5, with 8 bases that match TRBD1. The ends lost 4 bases at V and 4 bases at J; junction bases unmatched: 9. In germline, CDR1 is SGHNT, CDR2 YYREEE (reference sequence). The CDR3 runs 15 residues. The CDR3 region is CASSAKGQGSETQYF. In DNA form, the CDR3 reads TGTGCCAGCAGCGCCAAAGGACAGGGATCAGAGACCCAGTACTTC.

The chain has TRBV6-1 and TRBJ2-2; D is perhaps TRBD1 (5 bases). Germline V gene lookup returns CDR1 MNHNS and CDR2 SASEGT. The CDR3 spans 17 residues. V lost 3 bases and J lost 6, with 20 bases in between. This CDR3 reads CASSEIRVRPGAGELFF. The CDR3 DNA follows: TGTGCCAGCAGTGAGATCAGGGTGAGACCCGGTGCCGGGGAGCTGTTTTTT.

The chain uses TRBV6-5 and TRBJ1-1; D may be TRBD1 (5 bases). Trimming removed 6 bases at V and 1 base at J, with 15 bases between. The CDR3 is made up of 15 amino acids. CDR1 is MNHEY and CDR2 is SVGAGI in the germline V gene. The DNA of the CDR3 is TGTGCCAGCAGACCGGGACTTCCGAGGAACACTGAAGCTTTCTTT. Its translation: CASRPGLPRNTEAFF.

The chain couples TRBV5-6 to TRBJ1-2; TRBD1 is a possible D gene (5 bases). CDR1 is SGHDT, CDR2 YYEEEE, per germline. Trimming took off 0 bases at V and 8 bases at J, with 14 bases between the two ends. The CDR3 contains 14 residues. The CDR3 region is CASSLGVGDSGYTF. In DNA, the CDR3 is TGTGCCAGCAGCTTGGGTGTAGGGGATTCGGGCTACACCTTC.

The gene calls are TRBV28 and TRBJ1-5, with D uncertain. The CDR3 is 14 amino acids. Trimming stripped 6 bases from V and 6 bases from J, with 15 bases between. Germline V gene sequence: CDR1 MDHEN, CDR2 SYDVKM. As DNA, the CDR3 is TGTGCCAGCAGGGTTGGGGTTCTGGTTCAGCCCCAGCATTTT. Amino acid sequence: CASRVGVLVQPQHF.

This clone was recorded once. J is TRBJ1-1 and V is TRBV6-5; D is uncertain. V was shortened by 6 bases and J by 2 bases, with 16 bases between the two germline ends. Germline V lookup: CDR1 MNHEY, CDR2 SVGAGI. The CDR3 extends over 15 amino acids. This CDR3 reads CASRAQEDRNTEAFF. Here the CDR3 DNA reads TGTGCCAGCAGAGCCCAGGAGGATAGAAACACTGAAGCTTTCTTT.

This chain links TRBV28 with TRBJ2-1; unclear D gene. The CDR3 is 11 amino acids. Germline values: CDR1 MDHEN, CDR2 SYDVKM. The V end lost 6 bases, the J end lost 5 bases, and 5 bases lay between the germline ends. CDR3 DNA: TGTGCCAGCAGACTTAACAATGAGCAGTTCTTC. Residues: CASRLNNEQFF. The entire variable domain, with the rest obtained from reference TRBV28 and TRBJ2-1, is as follows: DVKVTQSSRYLVKRTGEKVFLECVQDMDHENMFWYRQDPGLGLRLIYFSYDVKMKEKGDIPEGYSVSREKKERFSLILESASTNQTSMYLCASRLNNEQFFGPGTRLTVL.

This clone was recorded a few times. The rearrangement uses TRBV27 and TRBJ2-7; 16 nucleotides line up with TRBD2. V trimming: 6 bases; J trimming: 7 bases; junction bases outside the gene matches: 9. Germline lookup yields CDR1 MNHEY and CDR2 SMNVEV (reference sequence). This CDR3 is built from 16 residues. CDR3 in DNA: TGTGCCAGCAGCCCCGGGACTAGCGGGAGGGCAGGAGAGCAGTACTTC. The encoded protein is CASSPGTSGRAGEQYF.

The genes are TRBV18 and TRBJ1-5, with D hard to call. The CDR3 runs to 15 residues. CDR1 is KGHSH, CDR2 LQKENI, per germline. The V and J ends lost 2 bases and 5 bases respectively, with 13 bases between them. CDR3 residues: CASSPKGHSDQPQHF. CDR3 nucleotide sequence: TGTGCCAGCTCACCAAAGGGTCACTCTGATCAGCCCCAGCATTTT.

The chain has TRBV28 and TRBJ2-1; tentatively, D is TRBD2 (6 bases). The germline V and J ends were trimmed by 10 bases and 13 bases, with 23 bases remaining between them. This CDR3 has 13 amino acids. Germline values: CDR1 MDHEN, CDR2 SYDVKM. CDR3 sequence: CATRDSKIYHQFF. Here the CDR3 DNA reads TGTGCCACCCGGGACTCTAAGATCTACCACCAGTTCTTC.

The chain links TRBV10-1 to TRBJ2-3; 11 bases match TRBD2. V gave up 3 bases and J gave up 8 bases; unmatched junction bases: 10. CDR3 length: 16 residues. Germline V gene data show CDR1 as WNHNN and CDR2 as SYGVQD (reference sequence). The DNA of the CDR3 is TGCGCCAGCAGTGACCTAGCGGGAGGCTCGTGGGGTACGCAGTATTTT. This translates into CASSDLAGGSWGTQYF.

This clone was counted once. J is TRBJ1-1 and V is TRBV10-3; 7 nucleotides align to TRBD1. V lost 5 bases, J lost 5 bases, and 14 bases stayed unmatched. The CDR3 spans 16 residues. Germline-derived CDR1 and CDR2 are ENHRY and SYGVKD. This CDR3 reads CAISQIGGQVSTEAFF. CDR3 DNA sequence: TGTGCCATCAGTCAAATTGGAGGACAGGTCTCTACTGAAGCTTTCTTT.

The chain employs TRBV28 and TRBJ1-2; no firm D call. The CDR3 is made up of 13 amino acids. CDR1 and CDR2 from the germline V gene are MDHEN and SYDVKM. The ends were cut back, 7 bases at V and 8 bases at J, with 17 bases in the middle. Here the CDR3 reads CASTVDGVRGYTF. CDR3 DNA: TGTGCCAGCACCGTCGACGGGGTGCGGGGCTACACCTTC.

The rearrangement links TRBV4-3 to TRBJ1-4; 10 positions match TRBD1. This CDR3 is 16 amino acids long. V trimming: 1 base; J trimming: 7 bases; junction bases outside the gene matches: 6. Germline V gene lookup returns CDR1 LGHNA and CDR2 YSLEER. CDR3 in amino acids: CASSQGGQGGSEKLFF. The CDR3 DNA sequence: TGCGCCAGCAGCCAAGGCGGACAGGGGGGGAGTGAAAAACTGTTTTTT.